These T cell receptor beta chains were read from a single sample in a study of T cell clonotyping in hematopoietic cell transplantation. Data came from immunoSEQ multiplex PCR; TCRdb stores just in-frame clones and leaves some out. In the table there are roughly 13,000 clones, around nine tenths of which are singletons. Sequencing input: peripheral blood mononuclear cells. Every receptor here comes from a man under 40 in good health. Some clones in this sample may be carry-over from other donors' samples. The conserved cysteine and the conserved F or W are not part of the CDR3 here. A D gene is named only where the DNA matches it firmly.

j_call v_call d_call cdr3_aa
TRBJ2-1 TRBV2 TRBD1 ASRRQGNEQF
TRBJ2-2 TRBV6-1 TRBD1 ASSRGPSGTGELF
TRBJ2-3 TRBV5-1 - ASSLRAEDTQY
TRBJ1-5 TRBV7-8 - ASSLGGGHRQPQH
TRBJ2-5 TRBV11-2 TRBD2 ASSLAGVAGLQETQY
TRBJ2-4 TRBV7-8 - ASSPGTGGAKNIQY
TRBJ2-3 TRBV9 TRBD2 ASSEIRDYDTDTQY
TRBJ2-7 TRBV7-7 TRBD1 ASSLTGGAEQY
TRBJ2-7 TRBV11-3 - ASSLSYRDLSYEQY
TRBJ1-1 TRBV30 - ACQTGLMNTEAF
TRBJ1-1 TRBV25-1 - ASSEYKGFGTEAF
TRBJ1-1 TRBV7-9 - ASSSSPGDYTEAF
TRBJ1-6 TRBV6-1 - ASTSGNSPLH
TRBJ2-7 TRBV11-1 - ASSSPALDRRKY
TRBJ1-2 TRBV6-1 - ASRETRTNYGYT
TRBJ2-7 TRBV11-2 - ASSLDGGQYEQY
TRBJ2-2 TRBV2 TRBD1 ASRTGSGTGELF
TRBJ1-6 TRBV5-5 - ASNPGGLGNSPLH
TRBJ1-5 TRBV5-1 - ASSLTGGHNQPQH
TRBJ1-1 TRBV10-1 TRBD1 ASSEARTGGAF
TRBJ1-2 TRBV6-5 - ASSGGDYGYT
TRBJ1-1 TRBV27 - ASSMRTGFNTEAF
TRBJ2-5 TRBV11-2 - ASSLGLVDQETQY
TRBJ1-1 TRBV5-5 TRBD1 ASSLRGTNTEAF
TRBJ2-7 TRBV6-1 - ASSPDHSYEQY
TRBJ2-3 TRBV7-9 TRBD2 ASSFPGLAGPTDTQY
TRBJ1-4 TRBV7-2 - ASSLSPTGLTTNEKLF
TRBJ2-3 TRBV11-2 - ASSLIHSSTDTQY
TRBJ2-2 TRBV30 - AWSGGKTGELF
TRBJ1-2 TRBV2 - ASSEGQVAHSNYGYT
TRBJ2-1 TRBV10-3 TRBD2 AISESGGSNEQF
TRBJ1-2 TRBV7-2 - ASSLGGAKDYGYT
TRBJ2-5 TRBV7-8 - ASTAGGVGKETQY
TRBJ2-2 TRBV29-1 TRBD2 SVGTSGKWGELF
TRBJ2-3 TRBV14 TRBD2 ASSQVWTGGADTQY
TRBJ2-7 TRBV30 - AWSVRLWGLPHYEQY
TRBJ1-1 TRBV11-3 - ASGKQGLNTEAF
TRBJ2-7 TRBV5-1 - ASSALSQNYEQY
TRBJ1-2 TRBV5-1 - ASSPRGGAGYGYT
TRBJ1-2 TRBV5-4 - ASSLRMGVYGYT
TRBJ2-1 TRBV7-2 - ASSLQASEQF
TRBJ2-2 TRBV7-6 - ASSLRGSYTNTGELF
TRBJ2-7 TRBV5-4 TRBD1 ASSPPDRVGSYEQY
TRBJ2-1 TRBV30 TRBD2 ACPGLAYRGEQF
TRBJ1-4 TRBV4-3 - ASSQDLGATNEKLF
TRBJ1-2 TRBV4-1 - ASSQPRTRRHGYT
TRBJ2-2 TRBV7-3 - ASSWRPTGELF
TRBJ2-7 TRBV2 TRBD2 ASSETSGVLDEQY
TRBJ2-3 TRBV29-1 - SVAKGGWTDTQY
TRBJ2-3 TRBV14 - ASSPGTRSTDTQY
TRBJ2-2 TRBV11-3 - ASSSGPPREGTGELF
TRBJ1-4 TRBV7-2 - ASSRASTNEKLF
TRBJ2-2 TRBV4-3 - ASSQFSGGELF
TRBJ2-7 TRBV2 - ASIRTPPRFPY